The subject of this entry is one T cell receptor (beta chain). Its antigen is not identified. The conserved phenylalanine or tryptophan normally closing the CDR3 is absent here, so this likely arose from a read error. Because the CDR3's place on the DNA is in doubt, the DNA is left out and the CDR3 is given as listed by TCRdb. This entry comes from a study of vaccination effects on CD4 cells after COVID-19. Study context: Following the second dose by a median of 72 days, the post-vaccine samples were obtained.

The data were produced by immunoSEQ multiplex PCR, yet TCRdb's version contains in-frame clones alone and is incomplete. The table lists roughly 40,000 clones, about two thirds of them singletons, with roughly 8% in the top ten. The CDR3 has 12 residues if both end residues are counted. Germline V CDR1 and CDR2: WSHSY, SAAADI. It was after approximately 10 days of culture that CD4+ T cells were isolated. All study participants received two doses of BNT162b2 or mRNA-1273 vaccine. This receptor was identified in a human donor who received a COVID-19 vaccine. V is TRBV10-2 and J is TRBJ1-3. Sequenced material: CD4+ T cells from PBMCs cultured without peptide, taken after COVID-19 vaccination. CDR3 sequence reads: CASSSLKDSGSR.